Following are 10 T cell receptor beta chains from one sample sequenced in a study of Graves' ophthalmopathy and Graves' hyperthyroidism. RNA transcripts served as template for amplifying TCR beta CDR3 sequences. After a first-round RT-PCR with HTBI primers, a second-round multiplex PCR was run. TCRdb called the multiplex PCR reads again in MiXCR, with one record for every CDR3 protein. Of 740,000 or so distinct CDR3 sequences in the sample, roughly 40% are singletons; the top ten hold 35% to 55%. The sequenced sample consisted of peripheral blood. Every receptor here comes from an adult man with Graves' ophthalmopathy.

The V gene is TRBV29-1, the J gene TRBJ2-7; TRBD2 matches 7 bases. TRBJ2-1 matches the DNA end more closely, so the J call is doubtful. The CDR3 is 11 residues long. CDR1 and CDR2 from the germline V gene are SQVTM and ANQGSEA. The CDR3 region is CSVEGGDEQFF. CDR3 in DNA: TGCAGCGTTGAGGGGGGGGATGAGCAGTTCTTC.

The rearrangement uses TRBV6-5 and TRBJ1-6, with a weak D call TRBD1 (6 bases). The CDR3 totals 13 residues. Germline CDR1 reads MNHEY; CDR2 reads SVGAGI. Trimming cost V 11 bases and J 7 bases, with 15 bases left between them. The CDR3 DNA sequence: TGTGCCTGGAGTGGGCAGGGGAATTCACCCCTCCACTTT. Translated, it gives CAWSGQGNSPLHF.

CDR3 loop: CSVGTDSYNEQFF. Written as DNA, the CDR3 is TGCAGCGTTGGGACGGACTCCTACAATGAGCAGTTCTTC. V and J are TRBV29-1 and TRBJ2-1; no definite D call. Trimming stripped 4 bases from V and 0 bases from J, with 7 bases between. The CDR3 sequence is 13 residues long. Germline V gives CDR1 SQVTM, CDR2 ANQGSEA.

The chain recombines TRBV7-9 with TRBJ2-5; TRBD2 matches at 9 bases. With V trimmed by 5 bases and J by 5 bases, 15 bases remained unmatched. The CDR3 has 17 amino acids. Looked up from germline, CDR1 is SEHNR and CDR2 is FQNEAQ (reference sequence). In DNA form, the CDR3 reads TGTGCCAGCAGCCCAAGGCGGGTCGGTAGCGGGAGTGAGACCCAGTACTTC. It encodes CASSPRRVGSGSETQYF.

Details on this clonotype: This may be a read error, as it is one base from a much larger clone. V is TRBV10-3 and J is TRBJ1-3; D uncertain. V was shortened by 10 bases and J by 8 bases, with 12 bases between the two germline ends. From germline, CDR1 is ENHRY and CDR2 SYGVKD. This CDR3 has 11 residues. The CDR3 sequence is CASGYLDTIYF. In DNA, the CDR3 is TGTGCCAGCGGTTACTTGGACACCATATATTTT.

Details on this clonotype: An end of the junction does not agree with germline; a read error may underlie this. The rearrangement uses TRBV29-1 and TRBJ1-4; 10 bases map to TRBD1. The CDR3 is 16 amino acids. The V gene's germline CDR1 is SQVTM and CDR2 ANQGSEA. CDR3 bases: TGTGCCTGGAGTGACCGGTGGACAGGGGGAAGTGAAAAACTGTTTTTT. Its protein is CAWSDRWTGGSEKLFF.

This clonotype was found many times. The V gene is TRBV2, the J gene TRBJ1-2; tentatively, D is TRBD1 (5 bases). The ends were cut back, 2 bases at V and 8 bases at J, with 18 bases in the middle. Germline V lookup: CDR1 SNHLY, CDR2 FYNNEI. This CDR3 spans 15 amino acids. CDR3 sequence reads: CASSERQGVFWGYTF. In nucleotides, the CDR3 is TGTGCCAGCAGTGAACGGCAGGGTGTCTTCTGGGGCTACACCTTC.

V is TRBV11-2 and J is TRBJ2-7, with 7 bases fitting TRBD2. The J call may be mistaken, given a closer DNA end match to TRBJ2-1. Germline lookup yields CDR1 SGHAT and CDR2 FQNNGV. This CDR3 region has 16 residues. The CDR3 nucleotides read TGTGCCAGCAGTTCGGGGGGAGCGGGAACCTTGGGTGAGCAGTTCTTC. This codes for CASSSGGAGTLGEQFF.

This clonotype was observed a handful of times. This chain uses TRBV5-4 with TRBJ1-2, with D perhaps matching TRBD1 (6 bases). The CDR3 totals 12 residues. Germline assignment: CDR1 SGHNT and CDR2 YYREEE (reference sequence). Trimming took 5 bases from V and 10 from J, leaving 15 bases between them. In DNA form, the CDR3 reads TGTGCCAGCAGTCCCAACAGGGACCTCTACACCTTC. This encodes CASSPNRDLYTF.

Concerning this clonotype itself: A junction end diverges from the germline sequence, so it may reflect a read error. The chain employs TRBV15 and TRBJ2-2; 10 bases agree with TRBD2. In germline, CDR1 is LNHNV, CDR2 YYDKDF (reference sequence). The CDR3 runs to 19 residues. CDR3 in amino acids: CATSRFGMQREGRTGKLFF. CDR3 bases: TGTGCCACCAGCAGATTTGGAATGCAGCGGGAGGGCCGCACCGGGAAGCTGTTTTTT.